This entry describes one TCR beta chain. V was pared by 2 bases and J by 3 bases, with 8 bases between. CDR1 is MDHEN, CDR2 SYDVKM, per germline. The CDR3 runs 14 residues. The data derive from a study of technical replicates of blood from a few donors. Clones were read by immunoSEQ multiplex PCR, and TCRdb kept only the in-frame ones, dropping some. This sample yields 60,000 to 85,000 clones, of which approximately 94% are seen a single time; under 0.5% belongs to the top ten. This receptor was identified in a human donor in good health. Source material: T cells isolated from PBMCs. The V call is TRBV28, the J call TRBJ1-3; D perhaps matches TRBD1 (6 bases). The CDR3 is CASSLIRGGNTIYF. The CDR3, as DNA: TGTGCCAGCAGTTTAATCAGGGGTGGAAACACCATATATTTT.